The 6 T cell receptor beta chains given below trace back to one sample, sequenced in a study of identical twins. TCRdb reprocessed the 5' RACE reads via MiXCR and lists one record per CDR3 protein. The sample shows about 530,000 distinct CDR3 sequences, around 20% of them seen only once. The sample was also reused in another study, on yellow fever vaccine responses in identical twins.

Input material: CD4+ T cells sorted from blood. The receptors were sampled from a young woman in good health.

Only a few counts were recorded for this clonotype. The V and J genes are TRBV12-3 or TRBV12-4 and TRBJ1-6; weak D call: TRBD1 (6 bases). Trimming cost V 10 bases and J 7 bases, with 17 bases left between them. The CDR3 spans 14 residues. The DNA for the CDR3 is TGTGCCATTGCGACAGGTTTGGGGAATTCACCCCTCCACTTT. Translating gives CAIATGLGNSPLHF.

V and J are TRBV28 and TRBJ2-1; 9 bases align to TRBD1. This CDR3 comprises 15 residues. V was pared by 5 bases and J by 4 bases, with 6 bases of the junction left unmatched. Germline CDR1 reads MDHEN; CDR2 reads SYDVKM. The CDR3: CASSPQGARYNEQFF. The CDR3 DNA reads TGTGCCAGCAGTCCACAGGGGGCCCGATACAATGAGCAGTTCTTC.

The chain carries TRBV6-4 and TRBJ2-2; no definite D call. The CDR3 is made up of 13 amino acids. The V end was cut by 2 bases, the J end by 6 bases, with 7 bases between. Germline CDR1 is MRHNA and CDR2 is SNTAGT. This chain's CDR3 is CASSDRAPGELFF. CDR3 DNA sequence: TGTGCCAGCAGTGACAGGGCCCCCGGGGAGCTGTTTTTT.

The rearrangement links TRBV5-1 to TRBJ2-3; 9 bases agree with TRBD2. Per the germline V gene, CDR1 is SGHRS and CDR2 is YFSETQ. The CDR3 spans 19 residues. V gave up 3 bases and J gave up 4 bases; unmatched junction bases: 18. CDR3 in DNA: TGCGCCAGCAGCTCCACCGGAGGAGCGGGAGGTAGGAGGGCAGATACGCAGTATTTT. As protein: CASSSTGGAGGRRADTQYF.

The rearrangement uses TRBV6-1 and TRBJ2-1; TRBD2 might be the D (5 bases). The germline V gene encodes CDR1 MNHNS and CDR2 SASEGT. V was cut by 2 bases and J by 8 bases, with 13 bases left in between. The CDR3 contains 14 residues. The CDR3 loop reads CASSERAMRDEQFF. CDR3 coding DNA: TGTGCCAGCAGTGAAAGGGCCATGAGGGATGAGCAGTTCTTC.

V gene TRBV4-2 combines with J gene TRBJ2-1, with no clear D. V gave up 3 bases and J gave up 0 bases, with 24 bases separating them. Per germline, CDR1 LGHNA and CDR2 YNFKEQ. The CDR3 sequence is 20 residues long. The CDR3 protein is CASSHMAYLASTASYNEQFF. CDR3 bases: TGTGCCAGCAGCCATATGGCTTACCTTGCGTCCACGGCCTCCTACAATGAGCAGTTCTTC.